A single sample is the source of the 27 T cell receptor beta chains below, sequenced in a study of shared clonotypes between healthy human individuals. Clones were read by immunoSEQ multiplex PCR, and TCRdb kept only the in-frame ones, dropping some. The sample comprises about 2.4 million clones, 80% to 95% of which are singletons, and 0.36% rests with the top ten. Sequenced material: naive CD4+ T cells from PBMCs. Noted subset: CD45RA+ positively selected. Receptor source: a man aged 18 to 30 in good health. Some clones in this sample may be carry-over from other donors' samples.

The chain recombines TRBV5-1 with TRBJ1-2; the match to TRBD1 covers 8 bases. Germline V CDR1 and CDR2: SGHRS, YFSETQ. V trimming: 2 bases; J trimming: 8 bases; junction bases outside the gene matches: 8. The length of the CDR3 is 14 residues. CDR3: CASSFDQGAGGYTF. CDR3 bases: TGCGCCAGCAGCTTCGACCAGGGGGCGGGAGGCTACACCTTC.

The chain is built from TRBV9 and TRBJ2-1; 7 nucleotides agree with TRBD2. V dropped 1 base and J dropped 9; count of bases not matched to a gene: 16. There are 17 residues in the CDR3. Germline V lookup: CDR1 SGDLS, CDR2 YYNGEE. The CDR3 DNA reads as TGTGCCAGCAGCGTATGGGATACGTTAGAGGGGAGGGGTGAGCAGTTCTTC. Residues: CASSVWDTLEGRGEQFF.

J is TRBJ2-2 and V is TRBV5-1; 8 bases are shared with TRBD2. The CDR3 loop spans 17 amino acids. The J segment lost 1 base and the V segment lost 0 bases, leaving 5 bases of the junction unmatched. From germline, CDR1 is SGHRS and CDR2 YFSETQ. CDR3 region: CASSLGLAHGNTGELFF. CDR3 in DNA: TGCGCCAGCAGCTTGGGACTAGCGCACGGGAACACCGGGGAGCTGTTTTTT.

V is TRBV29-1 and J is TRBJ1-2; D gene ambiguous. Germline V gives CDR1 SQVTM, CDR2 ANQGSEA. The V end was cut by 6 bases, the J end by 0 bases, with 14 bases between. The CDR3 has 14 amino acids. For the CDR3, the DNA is TGCAGCGTCCACCCCGGCACAGCTAACTATGGCTACACCTTC. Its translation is CSVHPGTANYGYTF.

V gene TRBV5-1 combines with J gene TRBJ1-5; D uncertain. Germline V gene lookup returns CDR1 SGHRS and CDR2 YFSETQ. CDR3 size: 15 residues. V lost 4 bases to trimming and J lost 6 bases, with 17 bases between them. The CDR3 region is CASSPDPRGSQPQHF. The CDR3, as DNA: TGCGCCAGCAGCCCCGACCCCCGAGGGAGTCAGCCCCAGCATTTT.

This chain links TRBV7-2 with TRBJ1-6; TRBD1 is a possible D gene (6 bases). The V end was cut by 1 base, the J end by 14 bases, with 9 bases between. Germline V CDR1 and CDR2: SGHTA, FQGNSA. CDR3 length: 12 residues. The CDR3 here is CASSLGQGSLHF. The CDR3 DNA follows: TGTGCCAGCAGCTTAGGCCAGGGGTCCCTCCACTTT.

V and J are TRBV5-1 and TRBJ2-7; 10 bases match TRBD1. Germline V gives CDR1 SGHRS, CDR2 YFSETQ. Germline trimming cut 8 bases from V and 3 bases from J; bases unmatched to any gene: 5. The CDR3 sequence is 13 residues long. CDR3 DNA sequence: TGCGCCAGTTCCGGGACAGGGGTCTACGAGCAGTACTTC. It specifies CASSGTGVYEQYF.

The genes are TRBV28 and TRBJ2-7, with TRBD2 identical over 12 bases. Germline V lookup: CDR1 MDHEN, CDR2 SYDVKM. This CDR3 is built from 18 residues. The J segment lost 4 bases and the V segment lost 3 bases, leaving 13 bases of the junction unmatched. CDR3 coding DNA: TGTGCCAGCAGTTTCCGGGGGTTGACTAGCGGGAGAGGTTACGAGCAGTACTTC. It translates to CASSFRGLTSGRGYEQYF.

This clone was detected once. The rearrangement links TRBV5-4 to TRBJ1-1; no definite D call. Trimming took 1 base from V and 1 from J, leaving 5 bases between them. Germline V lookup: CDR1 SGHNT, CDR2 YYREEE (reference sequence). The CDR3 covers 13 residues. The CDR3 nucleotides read TGTGCCAGCAGCTTGAGCCCGAACACTGAAGCTTTCTTT. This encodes CASSLSPNTEAFF. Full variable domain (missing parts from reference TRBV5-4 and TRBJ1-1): ETGVTQSPTHLIKTRGQQVTLRCSSQSGHNTVSWYQQALGQGPQFIFQYYREEENGRGNFPPRFSGLQFPNYSSELNVNALELDDSALYLCASSLSPNTEAFFGQGTRLTVV.

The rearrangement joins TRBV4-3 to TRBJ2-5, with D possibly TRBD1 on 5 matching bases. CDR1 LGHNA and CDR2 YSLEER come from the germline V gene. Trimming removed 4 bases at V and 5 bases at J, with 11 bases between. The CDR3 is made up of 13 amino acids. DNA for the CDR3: TGCGCCAGCAGCCGAGACAGTGGGGAGACCCAGTACTTC. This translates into CASSRDSGETQYF.

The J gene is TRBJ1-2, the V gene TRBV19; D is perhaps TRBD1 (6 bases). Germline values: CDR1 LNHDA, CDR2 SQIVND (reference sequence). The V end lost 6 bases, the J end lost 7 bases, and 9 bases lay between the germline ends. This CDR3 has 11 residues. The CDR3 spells CASRKTGGYTF. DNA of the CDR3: TGTGCCAGTAGGAAGACAGGTGGCTACACCTTC.

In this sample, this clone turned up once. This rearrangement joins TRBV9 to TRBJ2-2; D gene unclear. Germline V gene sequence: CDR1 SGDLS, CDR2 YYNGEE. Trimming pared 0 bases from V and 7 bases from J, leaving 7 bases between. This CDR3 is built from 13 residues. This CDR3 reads CASSVVSSGELFF. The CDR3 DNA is TGTGCCAGCAGCGTAGTTTCGAGCGGGGAGCTGTTTTTT.

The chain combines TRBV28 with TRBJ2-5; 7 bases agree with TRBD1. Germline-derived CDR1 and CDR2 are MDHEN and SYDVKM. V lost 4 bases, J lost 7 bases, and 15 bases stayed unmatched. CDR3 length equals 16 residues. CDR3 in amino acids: CASSSPGQRGVGTQYF. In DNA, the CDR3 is TGTGCCAGCAGTTCCCCGGGACAGAGGGGTGTGGGGACCCAGTACTTC.

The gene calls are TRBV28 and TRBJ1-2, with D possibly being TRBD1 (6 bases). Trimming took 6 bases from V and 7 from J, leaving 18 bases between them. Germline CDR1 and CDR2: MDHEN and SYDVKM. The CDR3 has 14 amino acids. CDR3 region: CASRTTGLQSGYTF. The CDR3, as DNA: TGTGCCAGCAGAACGACAGGACTCCAGAGTGGCTACACCTTC.

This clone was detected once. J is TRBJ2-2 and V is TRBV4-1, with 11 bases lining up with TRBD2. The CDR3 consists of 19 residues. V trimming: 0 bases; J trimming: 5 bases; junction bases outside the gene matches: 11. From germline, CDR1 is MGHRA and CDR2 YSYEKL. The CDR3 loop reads CASSQDGPASGRRTGELFF. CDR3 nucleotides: TGCGCCAGCAGCCAAGATGGCCCCGCTAGCGGGAGGCGGACCGGGGAGCTGTTTTTT.

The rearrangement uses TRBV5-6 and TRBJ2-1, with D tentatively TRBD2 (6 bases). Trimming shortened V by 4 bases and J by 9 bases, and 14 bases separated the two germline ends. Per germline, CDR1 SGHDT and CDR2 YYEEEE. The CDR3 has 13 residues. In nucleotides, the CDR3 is TGTGCCAGCAGCCGAGGGAGGTCTGGTGAGCAGTTCTTC. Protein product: CASSRGRSGEQFF.

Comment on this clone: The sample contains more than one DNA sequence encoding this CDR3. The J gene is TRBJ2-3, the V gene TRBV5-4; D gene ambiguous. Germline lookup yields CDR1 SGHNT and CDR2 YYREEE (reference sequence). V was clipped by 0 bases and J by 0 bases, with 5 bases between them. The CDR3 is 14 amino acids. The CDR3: CASSLVGSTDTQYF. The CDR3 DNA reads TGTGCCAGCAGCTTGGTCGGGAGCACAGATACGCAGTATTTT. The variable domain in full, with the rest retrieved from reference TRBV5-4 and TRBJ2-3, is ETGVTQSPTHLIKTRGQQVTLRCSSQSGHNTVSWYQQALGQGPQFIFQYYREEENGRGNFPPRFSGLQFPNYSSELNVNALELDDSALYLCASSLVGSTDTQYFGPGTRLTVL.

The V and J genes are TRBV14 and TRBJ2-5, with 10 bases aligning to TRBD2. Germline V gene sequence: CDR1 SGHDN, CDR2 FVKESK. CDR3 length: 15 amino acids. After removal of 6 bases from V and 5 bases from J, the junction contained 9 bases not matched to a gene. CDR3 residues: CASSILAGVGETQYF. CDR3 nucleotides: TGTGCCAGCAGTATTCTAGCGGGAGTCGGGGAGACCCAGTACTTC.

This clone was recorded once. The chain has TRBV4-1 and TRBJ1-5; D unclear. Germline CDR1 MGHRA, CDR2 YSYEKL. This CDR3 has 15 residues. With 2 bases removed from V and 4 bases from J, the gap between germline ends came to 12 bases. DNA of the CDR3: TGCGCCAGCAGCCAAACAATCGGTGGAAATCAGCCCCAGCATTTT. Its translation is CASSQTIGGNQPQHF.

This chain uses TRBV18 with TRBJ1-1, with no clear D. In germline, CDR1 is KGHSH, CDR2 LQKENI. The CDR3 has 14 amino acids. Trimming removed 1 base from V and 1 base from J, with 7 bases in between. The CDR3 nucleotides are TGTGCCAGCTCACCACGGCGGCGGAACACTGAAGCTTTCTTT. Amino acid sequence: CASSPRRRNTEAFF.

The CDR3: CASRRLPGTSYEQYF. DNA of the CDR3: TGTGCCAGTAGGAGATTGCCGGGGACCTCCTACGAGCAGTACTTC. V gene TRBV19 combines with J gene TRBJ2-7, with D possibly being TRBD1 or TRBD2 (5 bases each). The V gene's germline CDR1 is LNHDA and CDR2 SQIVND (reference sequence). The CDR3 runs to 15 residues. Trimming pared 6 bases from V and 0 bases from J, leaving 15 bases between. Using reference TRBV19 and TRBJ2-7 for the parts outside the CDR3, the full variable domain is DGGITQSPKYLFRKEGQNVTLSCEQNLNHDAMYWYRQDPGQGLRLIYYSQIVNDFQKGDIAEGYSVSREKKESFPLTVTSAQKNPTAFYLCASRRLPGTSYEQYFGPGTRLTVT.

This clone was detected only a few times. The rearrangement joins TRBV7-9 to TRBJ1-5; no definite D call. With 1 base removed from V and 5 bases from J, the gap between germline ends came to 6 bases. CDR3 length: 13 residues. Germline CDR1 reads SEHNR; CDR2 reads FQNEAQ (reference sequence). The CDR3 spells CASSLGADQPQHF. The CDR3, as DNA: TGTGCCAGCAGCTTAGGGGCAGATCAGCCCCAGCATTTT.

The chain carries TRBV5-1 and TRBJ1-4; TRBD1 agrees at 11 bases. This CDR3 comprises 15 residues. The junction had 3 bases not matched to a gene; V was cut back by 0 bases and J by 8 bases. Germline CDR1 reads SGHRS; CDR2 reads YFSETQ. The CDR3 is CASSLVGQGEEKLFF. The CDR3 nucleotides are TGCGCCAGCAGCTTGGTGGGACAGGGGGAAGAAAAACTGTTTTTT. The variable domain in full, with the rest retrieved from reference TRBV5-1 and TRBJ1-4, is KAGVTQTPRYLIKTRGQQVTLSCSPISGHRSVSWYQQTPGQGLQFLFEYFSETQRNKGNFPGRFSGRQFSNSRSEMNVSTLELGDSALYLCASSLVGQGEEKLFFGSGTQLSVL.

The CDR3 is CASSVTTDTQYF. Written as DNA, the CDR3 is TGCGCCAGCAGCGTGACAACAGATACGCAGTATTTT. The rearrangement uses TRBV5-1 and TRBJ2-3; D gene unclear. Deletions cut 4 bases from V and 3 bases from J, with 6 bases between. The CDR3 contains 12 residues. Germline values: CDR1 SGHRS, CDR2 YFSETQ.

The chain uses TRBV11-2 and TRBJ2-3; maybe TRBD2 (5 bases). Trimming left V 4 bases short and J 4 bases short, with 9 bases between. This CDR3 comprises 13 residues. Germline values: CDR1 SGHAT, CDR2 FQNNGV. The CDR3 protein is CASSSVRADTQYF. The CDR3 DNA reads TGTGCCAGCAGCTCCGTGAGGGCAGATACGCAGTATTTT.

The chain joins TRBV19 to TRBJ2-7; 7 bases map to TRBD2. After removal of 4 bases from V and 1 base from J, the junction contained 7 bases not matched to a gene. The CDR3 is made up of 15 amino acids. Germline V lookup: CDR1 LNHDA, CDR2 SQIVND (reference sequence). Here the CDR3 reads CASSTVAGDSYEQYF. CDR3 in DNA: TGTGCCAGTAGTACCGTGGCGGGAGATTCCTACGAGCAGTACTTC.

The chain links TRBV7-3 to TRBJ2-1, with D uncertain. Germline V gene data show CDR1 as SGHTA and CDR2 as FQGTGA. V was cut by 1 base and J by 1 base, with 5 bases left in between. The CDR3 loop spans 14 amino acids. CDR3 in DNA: TGTGCCAGCAGCTTAATGCAGTCCTACAATGAGCAGTTCTTC. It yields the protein CASSLMQSYNEQFF.